The 4 T cell receptor beta chains below come from one sample, sequenced in a study of OX40 agonist ivuxolimab in advanced cancers. Sequencing was performed with immunoSEQ multiplex PCR; in TCRdb, only in-frame clones are kept and a portion is missing. The data contain around 39,000 clones, 88% of them singletons. The sequenced sample was CD4+ or CD8+ T cells sorted from blood, obtained in a trial of the OX40 agonist ivuxolimab. The receptors derive from an adult with an advanced solid tumor such as melanoma, head and neck, liver or kidney cancer.

J is TRBJ1-4 and V is TRBV6-5, with D possibly being TRBD1 (6 bases). Germline assignment: CDR1 MNHEY and CDR2 SVGAGI. V gave up 2 bases and J gave up 4 bases, with 11 bases separating them. This CDR3 is 15 amino acids long. The CDR3 DNA is TGTGCCAGCAGTTACGAGGGAGGGGGTAATGAAAAACTGTTTTTT. Translated: CASSYEGGGNEKLFF.

The chain recombines TRBV30 with TRBJ1-5; D unresolved. The CDR3 is 15 residues long. Germline assignment: CDR1 GTSNPN and CDR2 SVGIG (reference sequence). V was pared by 2 bases and J by 2 bases, with 13 bases between. Here the CDR3 DNA reads TGTGCCTGGAGTACCTCGGATGGGGGCAATCAGCCCCAGCATTTT. This gives the protein CAWSTSDGGNQPQHF. The full variable domain, completed using reference TRBV30 and TRBJ1-5, is SQTIHQWPATLVQPVGSPLSLECTVEGTSNPNLYWYRQAAGRGLQLLFYSVGIGQISSEVPQNLSASRPQDRQFILSSKKLLLSDSGFYLCAWSTSDGGNQPQHFGDGTRLSIL.

With regard to this clone: The same CDR3 is also encoded by other DNA sequences in this sample. The V gene is TRBV30, the J gene TRBJ2-7; D uncertain. Germline values: CDR1 GTSNPN, CDR2 SVGIG (reference sequence). The CDR3 is made up of 13 amino acids. V dropped 1 base and J dropped 1 base, with 8 bases sitting between them. CDR3 sequence: CAWSEGSSYEQYF. The CDR3 DNA reads TGTGCCTGGAGTGAGGGCAGTTCCTACGAGCAGTACTTC.

A word on this clone: One end of the junction varies from germline; a read error may be responsible. This sample also contains other DNA sequences that code for the same CDR3. This chain links TRBV6-5 with TRBJ2-7, with D tentatively TRBD2 (5 bases). The CDR3 covers 15 residues. Germline CDR1 is MNHEY and CDR2 is SVGAGI. CDR3 DNA sequence: TGTGCTAGCAGTTACTCGTCGGGAAGGTCCTACGAGCAGTACTTC. It yields the protein CASSYSSGRSYEQYF.